This TCR beta chain was recovered during a study of PD-1 blockade in classical Hodgkin lymphoma. The CDR3 totals 13 residues. Trimming left V 0 bases short and J 2 bases short, with 6 bases between. Germline assignment: CDR1 SGDLS and CDR2 YYNGEE. Every patient was affected by relapse after autologous stem cell transplantation, while exposure to brentuximab vedotin was not uniform. Complete response, partial response or progressive disease constituted the best responses recorded. Sequencing was performed with immunoSEQ multiplex PCR; in TCRdb, only in-frame clones are kept and a portion is missing. The sample comprises 70,000 or so clones, under 95% of which are singletons, and roughly 8% rests with the top ten. Study-level findings and limits: TCR diversity rose significantly by C4D1 in CD4+ but not CD8+ cells. It was reported that newly diagnosed patients had less baseline TCR diversity than healthy donors. The authors excluded patients who started nivolumab under 1 year after ASCT.

On this clone: The antigen is not known.

The source is a human donor with classical Hodgkin lymphoma. Sequences were derived from peripheral blood mononuclear cells (PBMCs), sampled at baseline. The chain recombines TRBV9 with TRBJ2-7; no reliable D call. In DNA form, the CDR3 reads TGTGCCAGCAGCGTAGACAGTACCTACGAGCAGTACTTC. Protein: CASSVDSTYEQYF.